The source of this T cell receptor beta chain is a study of CD8+ T cells in alopecia areata. The sample's treatment: oral pan-JAK inhibitor, 5-10 mg twice daily. The germline CDR1 and CDR2 sequences are SGHDT and YYEEEE. J gave up 3 bases and V 2 bases, and 4 bases lay outside the gene matches. CDR3 length: 15 amino acids. Extraction of RNA preceded its reverse transcription into cDNA, which served as the sequencing template. Data came from immunoSEQ multiplex PCR; TCRdb stores just in-frame clones and leaves some out. The repertoire holds about 210,000 clones, with around 66% as singletons. The chain employs TRBV5-6 and TRBJ2-1; 8 nucleotides align to TRBD1. The specimen was CD4+ T cells sorted from blood, collected between weeks 44 and 45, from a patient treated with tofacitinib. This TCR was sampled from a human donor with alopecia areata. CDR3: CASSLKQGGYNEQFF. The CDR3 bases are TGTGCCAGCAGCTTAAAACAGGGGGGCTACAATGAGCAGTTCTTC.